The rows below give T cell receptor beta chains drawn from one sample of a study of metastatic and nonmetastatic thyroid tumors. TCRdb re-analyzed the PCR reads through MiXCR. The sample has under 20,000 clones; less than 25% are singletons. The sample comprised tumor tissue. The receptors stem from a female donor with papillary thyroid cancer or a benign thyroid nodule (not recorded which). Some clones in this sample may be carry-over from other donors' samples. CDR3s include the opening cysteine and the closing phenylalanine or tryptophan. Each record gives: clone size, D gene, V gene, J gene, CDR3 DNA, CDR3 protein. The D gene is left open where the match is weak. Clone size is not always given. Where it is, it says once, few, many or a class for expanded clones.

clone size: few; D gene: NA; V gene: TRBV25-1; J gene: TRBJ1-1; CDR3 DNA: TGTGCCAGCAGTGCCCAAACAGGGTACACTGAAGCTTTCTTT; CDR3 protein: CASSAQTGYTEAFF
clone size: many; D gene: NA; V gene: TRBV3-1; J gene: TRBJ1-1; CDR3 DNA: TGTGCCAGCAGCCAAGAGGCGGGAGACCGAGCTTTCTTT; CDR3 protein: CASSQEAGDRAFF
clone size: many; D gene: TRBD1; V gene: TRBV6-1; J gene: TRBJ1-3; CDR3 DNA: TGTGCCAGCAGTCCAATTGACAGGGCTGGAAACACCATATATTTT; CDR3 protein: CASSPIDRAGNTIYF
clone size: few; D gene: TRBD1; V gene: TRBV27; J gene: TRBJ1-5; CDR3 DNA: TGTGCCAGCAGGAGACAGGGCCAGCCCCAGCATTTT; CDR3 protein: CASRRQGQPQHF
clone size: many; D gene: NA; V gene: TRBV6-2/TRBV6-3; J gene: TRBJ2-3; CDR3 DNA: TGTGCCAGCAGTTATTTAGCAGATACGCAGTATTTT; CDR3 protein: CASSYLADTQYF
clone size: NA; D gene: TRBD2; V gene: TRBV6-2/TRBV6-3; J gene: TRBJ2-3; CDR3 DNA: TGTGCCAGCAGTAGGACTAGCGGGAGATTAAGGGGGGGCACAGATACGCAGTATTTT; CDR3 protein: CASSRTSGRLRGGTDTQYF
clone size: NA; D gene: NA; V gene: TRBV20-1; J gene: TRBJ2-3; CDR3 DNA: TGCAGTGCTAGGGAAGTCGATACGCAGTATTTT; CDR3 protein: CSAREVDTQYF
clone size: NA; D gene: TRBD1; V gene: TRBV28; J gene: TRBJ1-1; CDR3 DNA: TGTGCCAGCAGTCAACCCGGGACAGGGTCCTTGGGAGCTTTCTTT; CDR3 protein: CASSQPGTGSLGAFF
clone size: many; D gene: NA; V gene: TRBV29-1; J gene: TRBJ2-1; CDR3 DNA: TGCAGCGTGAGACTGGGGCTGTACAATGAGCAGTTCTTC; CDR3 protein: CSVRLGLYNEQFF
clone size: medium-sized; D gene: NA; V gene: TRBV6-1; J gene: TRBJ1-5; CDR3 DNA: TGTGCCAGCAGTCTTGACCGATCCAATCAGCCCCAGCATTTT; CDR3 protein: CASSLDRSNQPQHF
clone size: NA; D gene: TRBD2; V gene: TRBV20-1; J gene: TRBJ2-3; CDR3 DNA: TGCAGTGCTAGAGATGCCGGGCGGGAGTACACAGATACGCAGTATTTT; CDR3 protein: CSARDAGREYTDTQYF
clone size: many; D gene: NA; V gene: TRBV6-1; J gene: TRBJ1-2; CDR3 DNA: TGTGCTAGCAGTAACGACCAGGTTGGGGGTCGCTACACCTTC; CDR3 protein: CASSNDQVGGRYTF
clone size: many; D gene: TRBD2; V gene: TRBV3-1; J gene: TRBJ2-1; CDR3 DNA: TGTGCCAGCAGCCTTGGGGCGGGAGAACGGGGTGAGCAGTTCTTC; CDR3 protein: CASSLGAGERGEQFF
clone size: many; D gene: NA; V gene: TRBV7-9; J gene: TRBJ1-6; CDR3 DNA: TGTGCCAGCAGCTTACTCGGTGATTCACCCCTCCACTTT; CDR3 protein: CASSLLGDSPLHF
clone size: many; D gene: NA; V gene: TRBV6-1; J gene: TRBJ1-2; CDR3 DNA: TGTGCCAGCACCGACCTTTACTATGGCTACACCTTC; CDR3 protein: CASTDLYYGYTF
clone size: NA; D gene: NA; V gene: TRBV27; J gene: TRBJ2-3; CDR3 DNA: TGTGCCAGCAGTTGGGGGAACAGGGCCACTAGCACAGATACGCAGTATTTT; CDR3 protein: CASSWGNRATSTDTQYF
clone size: NA; D gene: TRBD2; V gene: TRBV20-1; J gene: TRBJ2-7; CDR3 DNA: TGCAGTGCTAGAGATACGGGGTGGGATAGCGGGATTGAGCAGTACTTC; CDR3 protein: CSARDTGWDSGIEQYF
clone size: once; D gene: NA; V gene: TRBV11-3; J gene: TRBJ2-7; CDR3 DNA: TGTGCCAGCAGCTTAGTCCCAGCGGGCGGGGAGCAGTACTTC; CDR3 protein: CASSLVPAGGEQYF
clone size: many; D gene: TRBD2; V gene: TRBV3-1; J gene: TRBJ2-1; CDR3 DNA: TGTGCCAGCAGCCAAGTAGCTAGCGGAAGCTCCTACAATGAGCAGTTCTTC; CDR3 protein: CASSQVASGSSYNEQFF
clone size: many; D gene: NA; V gene: TRBV5-4; J gene: TRBJ1-2; CDR3 DNA: TGTGCCAGCAGCCCCTACAGAAGAGGGTATGGCTACACCTTC; CDR3 protein: CASSPYRRGYGYTF
clone size: many; D gene: NA; V gene: TRBV27; J gene: TRBJ2-2; CDR3 DNA: TGTGCCAGCAGCCCCCGGAGAACGGGGACCGGGGAGCTGTTTTTT; CDR3 protein: CASSPRRTGTGELFF
clone size: few; D gene: NA; V gene: TRBV6-5; J gene: TRBJ1-4; CDR3 DNA: TGTGCCAGCAGTTACAGGGGGGCTAATGAAAAACTGTTTTTT; CDR3 protein: CASSYRGANEKLFF